Described below is a single T cell receptor (beta chain) sequence and its context. Its antigen is still unknown. This specimen comes from a study of response to subunit inactivated influenza vaccine. Study-wide results and limits: Every seasonal influenza vaccination brings in few new T cells, the authors suggested.

TCRdb itself ran the RT-PCR reads through MiXCR, one entry per CDR3 protein. The table has around 580,000 distinct CDR3 sequences, about 12% seen once. This CDR3 is 20 amino acids long. V shed 0 bases, J shed 4 bases, and the junction held 18 bases outside the gene matches. The germline V gene has CDR1 LGHNA and CDR2 YSLEER. The sequence derives from a man aged 50 to 59 who received an inactivated influenza vaccine. This rearrangement joins TRBV4-3 to TRBJ2-3; 8 bases map to TRBD2. The sample here was PBMCs from blood, taken on the day of vaccination. The CDR3 loop reads CASSQEVLAGGLGRPDTQYF. Here the CDR3 DNA reads TGCGCCAGCAGCCAAGAGGTCCTAGCGGGCGGACTAGGGCGCCCAGATACGCAGTATTTT.